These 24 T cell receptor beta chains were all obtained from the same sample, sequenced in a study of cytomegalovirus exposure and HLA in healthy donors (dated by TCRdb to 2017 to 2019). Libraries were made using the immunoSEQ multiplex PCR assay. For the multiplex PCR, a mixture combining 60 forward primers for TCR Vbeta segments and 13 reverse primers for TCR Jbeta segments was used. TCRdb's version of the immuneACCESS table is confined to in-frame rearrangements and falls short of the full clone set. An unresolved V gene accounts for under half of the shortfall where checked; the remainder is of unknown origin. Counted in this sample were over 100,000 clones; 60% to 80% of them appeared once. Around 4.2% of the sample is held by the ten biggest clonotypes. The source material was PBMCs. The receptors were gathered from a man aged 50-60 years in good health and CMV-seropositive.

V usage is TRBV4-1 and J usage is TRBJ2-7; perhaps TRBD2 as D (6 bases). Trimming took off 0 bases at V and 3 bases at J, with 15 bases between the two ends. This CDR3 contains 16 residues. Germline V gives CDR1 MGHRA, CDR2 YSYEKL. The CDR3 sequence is CASSQDGRQAYYEQYF. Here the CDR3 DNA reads TGCGCCAGCAGCCAAGATGGGAGGCAGGCATACTACGAGCAGTACTTC.

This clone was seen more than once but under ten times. The CDR3 DNA reads as TGTGCCAGCGGACAAACAGCGGGGAGCCAAGAGACCCAGTACTTC. This gives the protein CASGQTAGSQETQYF. V gene TRBV2 combines with J gene TRBJ2-5; TRBD2 matches at 7 bases. Trimming took 8 bases from V and 1 from J; bases not matched to a gene: 10. The CDR3 sequence is 15 residues long. Germline CDR1 reads SNHLY; CDR2 reads FYNNEI.

The CDR3 DNA sequence: TGTGCCAGTAGTATTGCCTCGGAGAGGCCTACCATCTTAGCAAATCAGCCCCAGCATTTT. It specifies CASSIASERPTILANQPQHF. V usage is TRBV19 and J usage is TRBJ1-5; D gene ambiguous. V was shortened by 3 bases and J by 4 bases, with 28 bases between the two germline ends. The CDR3 is 20 residues long. The germline gives CDR1 LNHDA, CDR2 SQIVND (reference sequence).

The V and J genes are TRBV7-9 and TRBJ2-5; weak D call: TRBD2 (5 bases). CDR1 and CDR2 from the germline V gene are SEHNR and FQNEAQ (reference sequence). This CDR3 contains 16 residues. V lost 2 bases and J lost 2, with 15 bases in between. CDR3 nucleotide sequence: TGTGCCAGCAGCTTAATTGAGGGCCCCCGGCAAGAGACCCAGTACTTC. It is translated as CASSLIEGPRQETQYF.

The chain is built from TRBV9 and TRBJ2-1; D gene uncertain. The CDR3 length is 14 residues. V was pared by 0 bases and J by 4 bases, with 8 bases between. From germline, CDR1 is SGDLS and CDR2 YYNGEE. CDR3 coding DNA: TGTGCCAGCAGCGTAGATGCCCTATACAATGAGCAGTTCTTC. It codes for CASSVDALYNEQFF.

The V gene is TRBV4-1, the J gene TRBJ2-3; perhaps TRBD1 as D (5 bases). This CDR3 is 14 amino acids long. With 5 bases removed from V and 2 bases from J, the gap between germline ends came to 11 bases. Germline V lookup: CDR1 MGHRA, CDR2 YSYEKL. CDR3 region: CASSDSEHTDTQYF. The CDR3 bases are TGCGCCAGCAGCGACAGCGAACACACAGATACGCAGTATTTT.

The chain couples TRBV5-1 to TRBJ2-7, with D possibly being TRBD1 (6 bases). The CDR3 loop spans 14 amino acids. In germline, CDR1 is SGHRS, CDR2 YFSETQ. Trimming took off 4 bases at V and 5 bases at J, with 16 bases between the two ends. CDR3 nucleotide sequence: TGCGCCAGCAGCCCCGGGACACTTGGGGACGAGCAGTACTTC. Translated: CASSPGTLGDEQYF.

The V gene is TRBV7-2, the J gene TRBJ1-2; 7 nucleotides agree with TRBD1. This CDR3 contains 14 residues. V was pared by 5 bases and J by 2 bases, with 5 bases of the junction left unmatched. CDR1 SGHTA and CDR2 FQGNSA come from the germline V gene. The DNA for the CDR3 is TGTGCCAGCAGCCAGGGGGGTTTCAACTATGGCTACACCTTC. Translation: CASSQGGFNYGYTF.

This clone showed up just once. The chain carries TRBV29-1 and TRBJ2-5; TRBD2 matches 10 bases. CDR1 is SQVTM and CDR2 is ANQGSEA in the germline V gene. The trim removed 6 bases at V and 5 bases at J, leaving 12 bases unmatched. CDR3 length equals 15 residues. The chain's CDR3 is CSVAKLAGTGETQYF. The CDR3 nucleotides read TGCAGCGTGGCTAAACTAGCGGGAACGGGGGAGACCCAGTACTTC.

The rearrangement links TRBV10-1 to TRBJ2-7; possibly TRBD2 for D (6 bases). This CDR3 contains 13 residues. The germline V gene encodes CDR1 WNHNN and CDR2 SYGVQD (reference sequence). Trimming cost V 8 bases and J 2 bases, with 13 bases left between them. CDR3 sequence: CASSGGFAYEQYF. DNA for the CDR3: TGCGCCAGCTCCGGGGGTTTCGCCTACGAGCAGTACTTC.

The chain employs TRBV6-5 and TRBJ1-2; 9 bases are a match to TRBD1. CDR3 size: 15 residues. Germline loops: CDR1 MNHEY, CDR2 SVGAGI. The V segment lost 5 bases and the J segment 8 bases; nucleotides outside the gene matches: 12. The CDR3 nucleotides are TGTGCCAGCAGTAACACCTGGGACAGGGAGAGAGGCTACACCTTC. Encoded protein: CASSNTWDRERGYTF.

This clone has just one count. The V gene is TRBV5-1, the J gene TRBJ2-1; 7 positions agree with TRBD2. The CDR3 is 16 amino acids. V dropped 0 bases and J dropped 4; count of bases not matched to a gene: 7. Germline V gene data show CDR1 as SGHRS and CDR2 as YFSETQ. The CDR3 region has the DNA TGCGCCAGCAGCTTGGTAGCTGGGGAGGGGTACAATGAGCAGTTCTTC. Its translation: CASSLVAGEGYNEQFF. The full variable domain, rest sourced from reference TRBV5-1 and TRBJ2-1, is KAGVTQTPRYLIKTRGQQVTLSCSPISGHRSVSWYQQTPGQGLQFLFEYFSETQRNKGNFPGRFSGRQFSNSRSEMNVSTLELGDSALYLCASSLVAGEGYNEQFFGPGTRLTVL.

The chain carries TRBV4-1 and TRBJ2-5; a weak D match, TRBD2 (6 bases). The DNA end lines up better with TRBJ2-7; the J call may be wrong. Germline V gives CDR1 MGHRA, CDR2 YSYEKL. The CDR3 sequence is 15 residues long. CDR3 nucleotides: TGCGCCAGCAGCCAAGGGCGGGACGGATCCTACGAGCAGTACTTC. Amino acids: CASSQGRDGSYEQYF.

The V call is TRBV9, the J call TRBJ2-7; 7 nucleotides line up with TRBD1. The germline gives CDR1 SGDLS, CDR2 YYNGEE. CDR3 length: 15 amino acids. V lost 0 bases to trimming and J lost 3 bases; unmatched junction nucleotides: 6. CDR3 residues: CASSVETGANYEQYF. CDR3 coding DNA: TGTGCCAGCAGCGTAGAAACAGGGGCGAACTACGAGCAGTACTTC.

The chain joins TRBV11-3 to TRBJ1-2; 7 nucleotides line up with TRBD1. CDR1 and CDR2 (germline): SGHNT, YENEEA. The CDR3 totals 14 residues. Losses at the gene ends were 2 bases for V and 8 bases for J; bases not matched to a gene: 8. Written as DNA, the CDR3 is TGTGCCAGCAGCTTAACAGGGGACATCCTCGGCTACACCTTC. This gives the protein CASSLTGDILGYTF.

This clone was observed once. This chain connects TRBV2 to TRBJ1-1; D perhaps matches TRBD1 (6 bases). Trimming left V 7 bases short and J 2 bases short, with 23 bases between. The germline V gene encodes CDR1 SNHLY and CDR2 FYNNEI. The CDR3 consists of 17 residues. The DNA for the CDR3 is TGTGCCAGCACCAGGCAGTGGCAGGGGCCTGCAAACACTGAAGCTTTCTTT. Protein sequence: CASTRQWQGPANTEAFF. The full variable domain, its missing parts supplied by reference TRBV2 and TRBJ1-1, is EPEVTQTPSHQVTQMGQEVILRCVPISNHLYFYWYRQILGQKVEFLVSFYNNEISEKSEIFDDQFSVERPDGSNFTLKIRSTKLEDSAMYFCASTRQWQGPANTEAFFGQGTRLTVV.

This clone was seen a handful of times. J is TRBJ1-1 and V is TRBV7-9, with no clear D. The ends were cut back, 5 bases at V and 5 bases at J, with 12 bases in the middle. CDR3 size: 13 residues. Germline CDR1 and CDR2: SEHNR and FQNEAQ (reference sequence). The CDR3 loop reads CASSVTEETEAFF. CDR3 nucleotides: TGTGCCAGCAGCGTGACCGAGGAGACTGAAGCTTTCTTT. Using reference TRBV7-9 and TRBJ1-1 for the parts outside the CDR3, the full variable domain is DTGVSQNPRHKITKRGQNVTFRCDPISEHNRLYWYRQTLGQGPEFLTYFQNEAQLEKSRLLSDRFSAERPKGSFSTLEIQRTEQGDSAMYLCASSVTEETEAFFGQGTRLTVV.

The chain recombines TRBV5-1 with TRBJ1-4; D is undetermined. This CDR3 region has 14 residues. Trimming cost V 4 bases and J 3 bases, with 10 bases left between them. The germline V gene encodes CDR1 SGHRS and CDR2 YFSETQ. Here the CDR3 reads CASSPIQSNEKLFF. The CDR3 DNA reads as TGCGCCAGCAGCCCCATCCAGTCTAATGAAAAACTGTTTTTT.

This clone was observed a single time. CDR3 amino acids: CTSSLRQGAKDYGYTF. The CDR3 DNA reads as TGCACCAGCAGCCTAAGACAGGGGGCAAAGGACTATGGCTACACCTTC. The gene calls are TRBV1 and TRBJ1-2; the table gives TRBD1 as D, unverified against the DNA. TRBV1 is deemed a pseudogene. CDR3 length equals 16 residues.

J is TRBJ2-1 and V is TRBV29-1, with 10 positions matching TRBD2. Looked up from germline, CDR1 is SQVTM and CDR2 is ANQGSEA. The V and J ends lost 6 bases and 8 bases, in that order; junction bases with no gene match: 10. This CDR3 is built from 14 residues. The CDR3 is CSVKREGLLDEQFF. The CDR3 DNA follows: TGCAGCGTCAAGCGGGAGGGCCTTTTGGATGAGCAGTTCTTC.

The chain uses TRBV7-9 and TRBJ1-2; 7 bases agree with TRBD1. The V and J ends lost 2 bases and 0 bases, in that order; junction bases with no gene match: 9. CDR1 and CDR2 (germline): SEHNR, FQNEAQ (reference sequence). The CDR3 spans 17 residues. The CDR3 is CASSLLLTGSANYGYTF. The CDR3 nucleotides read TGTGCCAGCAGCTTATTATTGACAGGGTCAGCTAACTATGGCTACACCTTC.

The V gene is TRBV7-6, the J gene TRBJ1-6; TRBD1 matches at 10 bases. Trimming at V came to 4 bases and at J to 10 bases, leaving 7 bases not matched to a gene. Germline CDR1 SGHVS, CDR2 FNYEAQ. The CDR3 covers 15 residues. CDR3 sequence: CASSSSGQGESPLHF. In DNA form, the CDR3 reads TGTGCCAGCAGCTCCTCAGGACAGGGGGAGTCACCCCTCCACTTT.

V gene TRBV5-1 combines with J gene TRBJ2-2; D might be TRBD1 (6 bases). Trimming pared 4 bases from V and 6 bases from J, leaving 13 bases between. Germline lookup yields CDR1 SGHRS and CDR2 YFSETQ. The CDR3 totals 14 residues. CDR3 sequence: CASSLQGEAGELFF. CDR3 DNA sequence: TGCGCCAGCAGCCTACAGGGAGAGGCCGGGGAGCTGTTTTTT.

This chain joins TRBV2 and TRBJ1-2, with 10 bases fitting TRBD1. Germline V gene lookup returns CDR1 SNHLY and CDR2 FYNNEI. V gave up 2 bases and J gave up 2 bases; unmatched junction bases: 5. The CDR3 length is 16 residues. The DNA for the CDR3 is TGTGCCAGCAGTGAACGAGACAGGGGGCGAAACTATGGCTACACCTTC. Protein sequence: CASSERDRGRNYGYTF.